This TCR beta chain is drawn from a study of identical twins. Study-wide points: Carriage of fewer insertions was seen in abundant cord blood beta clonotypes, whereas memory repertoires showed none. Out-of-frame alpha sequences common to twins exhibited a surplus of low generation probability. Conclusions relied on cross-sectional statistical analysis, not following the same donors.

On this clonotype itself: Its target is unknown.

TCRdb processed the 5' RACE reads anew with MiXCR; each CDR3 protein has one entry. The sample has around 670,000 distinct CDR3 sequences; 5.5% to 7.5% are singletons. V lost 0 bases and J 0 bases, leaving 13 bases between the germline ends. The germline V gene encodes CDR1 SGHKS and CDR2 YYEKEE (reference sequence). The CDR3 sequence is 17 residues long. The specimen was naive T cells sorted from blood. The TCR was taken from a man between 18 and 29 years old in good health. The gene calls are TRBV5-5 and TRBJ2-1, with D possibly called TRBD1 or TRBD2 (6 bases each). The CDR3 loop is CASSLDVGGSSYNEQFF. DNA of the CDR3: TGTGCCAGCAGCTTGGATGTCGGGGGCAGCTCCTACAATGAGCAGTTCTTC. The full variable domain, completed using reference TRBV5-5 and TRBJ2-1, is DAGVTQSPTHLIKTRGQQVTLRCSPISGHKSVSWYQQVLGQGPQFIFQYYEKEERGRGNFPDRFSARQFPNYSSELNVNALLLGDSALYLCASSLDVGGSSYNEQFFGPGTRLTVL.